This T cell receptor beta chain was recorded in a study of radiotherapy plus CTLA-4 blockade in lung cancer (dated by TCRdb to 2016 to 2019). With respect to the entire study: Among enrolled patients, around 20% had an objective response and 31% reached disease control. Overall study outcomes, separate from this receptor: Increased serum interferon-beta after radiation, together with early dynamic changes in blood T cell clones, were reported to be the strongest predictors of response. TCR clones derived from tumors expanded in peripheral blood after treatment with radiotherapy and ipilimumab.

Libraries were made using the immunoSEQ multiplex PCR assay. Not all clones reach the TCRdb copy of this immuneACCESS table, which keeps in-frame sequences only. Checked studies attribute under half of the gap to unresolved V genes and leave the rest unexplained. Recorded for this sample are approximately 97,000 clones; about four fifths of them occurred a single time. The ten largest clonotypes hold over 0.75% of the sample. Points on this clone: What antigen it recognizes has not been identified. No much larger clone is present one base from it, and per-base qualities are unavailable.

The V and J ends are trimmed by 2 bases and 0 bases, leaving 8 bases between them. As encoded in the germline V gene (reference sequence), CDR1 is SGHNT while CDR2 is YYREEE. There are 14 amino acids in the CDR3, from cysteine to phenylalanine inclusive. CDR3 DNA is the only sequence kept; it has 42 bases, read in frame from the first base. The study tested focal radiation therapy combined with CTLA-4 blockade (ipilimumab) in patients with chemo-refractory metastatic non-small-cell lung cancer. The sample here was peripheral blood, taken from a patient treated with radiotherapy plus ipilimumab. The sequence links TRBV5-4 to TRBJ1-2; possibly the D gene is TRBD1, per 5 matching bases. This clonotype was sampled from a human donor with non-small cell lung cancer who had stable disease on radiotherapy plus ipilimumab. The DNA reads as follows: TGTGCCAGCAGCTTTACAGGAGCTAACTATGGCTACACCTTC. Translated, it gives CASSFTGANYGYTF.